Listed below are T cell receptor beta chains from one sample, sequenced in a study of monozygotic twins with inflammatory bowel disease. After re-calling the 5' RACE reads, TCRdb lists one entry per CDR3 protein, DNA absent. This listing includes over 130,000 distinct CDR3 sequences. Sample: blood. The receptors were gathered from a human donor with ulcerative colitis or Crohn's disease, or a healthy co-twin of an affected twin (not recorded which). Both conserved end residues are part of each CDR3.

>TRBJ2-1|TRBV20-1
CSADGAGTGPTSEQFF
>TRBJ2-1|TRBV11-2
CASSLVPDWTGSYNEQFF
>TRBJ2-2|TRBV5-6
CASSSSRWTGELFF
>TRBJ2-7|TRBV20-1
CSVTQRGHSYEQYF
>TRBJ2-3|TRBV15
CATSRELATDTQYF
>TRBJ2-1|TRBV6-2/TRBV6-3
CASKSRRVDEQFF
>TRBJ2-7|TRBV5-1
CASRYNRVDGHEQYF
>TRBJ1-2|TRBV20-1
CSANEGNYGYTF
>TRBJ2-1|TRBV12-3/TRBV12-4
CASSAPSGGANEQFF
>TRBJ1-5|TRBV20-1
CSASPQAYSNQPQHF
>TRBJ1-4|TRBV18
CASSPPVEEKLFF
>TRBJ2-1|TRBV2
CASSGDSSYNEQFF
>TRBJ1-2|TRBV27
CASSLSALRDLGRGNYGYTF
>TRBJ2-2|TRBV19
CAVSGTGGTGELFF
>TRBJ2-1|TRBV5-6
CASSLGQPNNEQFF
>TRBJ1-1|TRBV9
CASSVGWGGRNTEAFF
>TRBJ2-7|TRBV5-1
CASSLKPLGLGSYEQYF
>TRBJ2-3|TRBV7-9
CASAGLAGTDTQYF
>TRBJ2-3|TRBV5-1
CASSLRQGNTDTQYF
>TRBJ2-7|TRBV20-1
CSARDKGQGGYEQYF
>TRBJ1-6|TRBV7-2
CASSSRTGLGPLHF
>TRBJ2-1|TRBV24-1
CATSDPTYNEQFF